This T cell receptor beta chain was sequenced for a study of shared clonotypes between healthy human individuals (dated by TCRdb to between 2020 and 2021). Background on the whole study: The cohort comprised a couple of women and a few men aged 18 to 49 years. Per donor, leukapheresis produced somewhere between about 0.8 and 9 billion PBMCs. Different laboratories and diverse techniques were used to prepare libraries and sequence TCR repertoires, to increase sequencing depth and limit assay-specific biases. For each donor, CD4 naive and CD4 memory were each given three plates, CD8 naive was given two plates, and CD8 memory was given one plate. Blood TCR repertoires of about 5 healthy adults were deeply sequenced to estimate repertoire size and the extent of clonotype sharing between individuals. Results the study describes overall, beyond this receptor: Across a few donors, approximately 5% of naive CD4, approximately 4% of naive CD8, approximately 2.5% of memory CD4, and 0.4% of memory CD8 clonotypes were shared. Compared with non-shared clonotypes, the clonotypes found in all four sorted-subset donors had higher generation probabilities. Naive subsets generally had larger estimated clonotype richness than memory subsets did. Rarefaction of sorted-subset datasets indicated incomplete sequencing despite the large sequencing depth. The genetic and exposure-history diversity represented was limited by the small number of donors. Pairwise subsampling led to the expectation that sequencing depth would affect the degree of clonotype sharing among donors. Sampling was restricted to blood, and TCR repertoires in tissue are likely to differ from TCR repertoires in blood.

This clone was recorded at least ten times. Its antigen is not yet known. The input lacks base qualities; no much larger clone sits a single base away. The donors were healthy, HIV-negative adults with no recently reported acute infections or vaccinations. Every donor was a Caucasian adult residing in Nashville, Tennessee, USA. CD4+ T cells were enriched through magnetic negative selection, after which naive cells were positively selected on CD45RA and the remaining negative fraction served as the memory subset. Blood was obtained by leukapheresis, after which PBMCs were separated by Ficoll-Histopaque density gradient centrifugation and cryopreserved in liquid nitrogen vapor phase. Analytical flow cytometry was used to check the purity and quantity of each magnetically sorted T cell population. Each sorted fraction had its genomic DNA isolated and then quantified by UV absorbance on a Nanodrop 2000c.

Using the deep immunoSEQ assay, multiplex PCR amplified TCR CDR3 regions from genomic DNA. Extracted genomic DNA from each cell subset was distributed evenly across all wells of several immunoSEQ 96-well plates, and each plate was treated as a replicate. For sorted subsets, about 200 ng genomic DNA, equal to tens of thousands of T cell genomes, was loaded into each replicate PCR. Purified libraries were measured with a Qubit 3.0 fluorometer, size-checked on a Bioanalyzer 2100, and measured again with the KAPA Library Quantification kit. Every immunoSEQ 96-well plate was sequenced on a separate single-read 150-cycle Illumina NextSeq 550 flow cell. Per the original workflow: The immunoSEQ output contained only junctional sequences without quality scores, so filtering could not match that applied to full-length reads. Sequences were annotated with PyIR, a Python wrapper for IgBLAST v1.9, and V/J genes and CDR3 were assigned using IMGT germline references. Reads were removed for weak V/J assignments (E-value above 1e-6), missing CDR3, stop codons, out-of-frame junctions, or ambiguous translated residues. V3J clonotypes were defined as sequences sharing the same inferred V gene, J gene, and CDR3 amino acid sequence. To compute the percentage overlap between repertoires, the number of shared unique clonotypes was divided by the size of the smaller repertoire. Richness of each repertoire was evaluated using RTK rarefaction, the Chao1 estimator, and Recon v2.1 estimates of unobserved clonotypes. Generation probabilities were computed with OLGA for all TCRbeta clonotypes obtained by the gDNA method from several donors. The table was pulled from immuneACCESS by TCRdb, which kept in-frame rearrangements only. Such tables lose some clones; where checked, under half of the loss comes from unresolved V genes, and the rest has no known cause. The DNA gave D and trimming, while V, J and clone size come from that table. This sample gives over a million clones in total; roughly 75% of them show up just once. Of the sample, over 1.3% falls within the top ten clones.

Measured from the cysteine to the phenylalanine, the CDR3 is 14 residues long. Only CDR3 DNA remains: 42 bases, in frame from the first base. V drops 2 bases and J drops 3 bases, leaving 8 bases in between. The germline V gene (reference sequence) supplies CDR1 MNHNY and CDR2 SVGAGI. The rearranged chain carries TRBV6-6 and TRBJ1-5, with the identity of the D gene unclear. The sample taken for sequencing was memory CD4+ T cells sorted from blood. The cell subset or site label of this sample denotes: CD45RA-negative fraction. The TCR comes from a man between 18 and 35 years old in good health. The nucleotide sequence is given as TGTGCCAGCAGTTACACGACGGACAATCAGCCCCAGCATTTT. Protein translation: CASSYTTDNQPQHF.